This passage covers 17 T cell receptor beta chains from one sample sequenced in a study of CD8 T cells in ankylosing spondylitis. MiXCR was run by TCRdb on the 5' RACE reads, yielding one entry per CDR3 protein. The table includes around 210,000 distinct CDR3 sequences, 8.2% detected once. The material sequenced was blood, either unsorted or a sorted T cell fraction (not recorded which). The receptor source for this set is a female donor with ankylosing spondylitis or in good health (not recorded which).

The table lists this clonotype with many counts. This sequence joins TRBV4-3 and TRBJ2-2; D remains unclear. V dropped 0 bases and J dropped 0 bases, with 8 bases sitting between them. Germline V gives CDR1 LGHNA, CDR2 YSLEER. The length of the CDR3 is 16 residues. CDR3 in DNA: TGCGCCAGCAGCCAAGATCGGGCTGCGAACACCGGGGAGCTGTTTTTT. This gives the protein CASSQDRAANTGELFF.

This clonotype was seen at least ten times. V and J are TRBV4-3 and TRBJ2-3, with 7 bases matching TRBD2. The ends lost 0 bases at V and 2 bases at J; junction bases unmatched: 8. This CDR3 is 17 amino acids long. The V gene's germline CDR1 is LGHNA and CDR2 YSLEER. Written as DNA, the CDR3 is TGCGCCAGCAGCCAAGAACGAGCTAGCGGAGTCACAGATACGCAGTATTTT. Residues: CASSQERASGVTDTQYF.

This clonotype was detected ten times or more. This chain connects TRBV5-1 to TRBJ2-1; TRBD1 matches at 7 bases. The CDR3 extends over 16 amino acids. Germline loops: CDR1 SGHRS, CDR2 YFSETQ. Trimming cost V 0 bases and J 8 bases; bases outside gene matches: 11. CDR3: CASSLGVKGAWDEQFF. DNA of the CDR3: TGCGCCAGCAGCTTGGGAGTTAAGGGGGCATGGGATGAGCAGTTCTTC.

The genes are TRBV4-2 and TRBJ2-7; 9 bases are shared with TRBD2. Germline loops: CDR1 LGHNA, CDR2 YNFKEQ. This CDR3 comprises 15 residues. The junction had 11 bases not matched to a gene; V was cut back by 0 bases and J by 11 bases. The CDR3 reads CASSQELAGHSWEYF. The CDR3 region has the DNA TGTGCCAGCAGCCAAGAACTAGCGGGTCACTCCTGGGAGTACTTC.

This clonotype was counted many times. For the CDR3, the DNA is TGTGCCAGCAGACCCGACCCAGGGTCCTATCAGCCCCAGCATTTT. Amino acid sequence: CASRPDPGSYQPQHF. The chain links TRBV12-3 or TRBV12-4 to TRBJ1-5; maybe TRBD1 (5 bases). Trimming removed 6 bases at V and 5 bases at J, with 17 bases between. This CDR3 has 15 residues.

This clonotype was seen ten or more times. The chain links TRBV7-2 to TRBJ1-5, with TRBD1 matching over 9 bases. CDR1 and CDR2 (germline): SGHTA, FQGNSA. V shed 5 bases, J shed 7 bases, and the junction held 9 bases outside the gene matches. The CDR3 spans 15 residues. CDR3 DNA sequence: TGTGCCAGCAGCCCCCGGACAGGGGTACAGCAGCCCCAGCATTTT. As protein: CASSPRTGVQQPQHF.

This clonotype was observed a handful of times. The chain uses TRBV19 and TRBJ1-1; D perhaps matches TRBD1 (5 bases). The germline V gene encodes CDR1 LNHDA and CDR2 SQIVND (reference sequence). Trimming took off 6 bases at V and 4 bases at J, with 12 bases between the two ends. CDR3 length: 13 amino acids. The CDR3 region has the DNA TGTGCCAGTAGGCCTCCGGGACCCACTGAAGCTTTCTTT. The encoded protein is CASRPPGPTEAFF.

This clonotype was counted only a few times. The chain carries TRBV12-3 or TRBV12-4 and TRBJ1-1, with D uncertain. The CDR3 runs to 14 residues. The V end lost 4 bases, the J end lost 1 base, and 10 bases lay between the germline ends. Here the CDR3 DNA reads TGTGCCAGCAGTTCCGTCGGGCGGAACACTGAAGCTTTCTTT. Translated, it gives CASSSVGRNTEAFF.

This clonotype was detected a few times. The rearrangement links TRBV6-5 to TRBJ1-6, with D tentatively TRBD1 (5 bases). Trimming pared 1 base from V and 8 bases from J, leaving 9 bases between. Germline lookup yields CDR1 MNHEY and CDR2 SVGAGI. This CDR3 comprises 14 residues. The CDR3 sequence is CASSYFPGDSPLHF. CDR3 bases: TGTGCCAGCAGTTACTTCCCGGGGGATTCACCCCTCCACTTT.

Of note for this clonotype: This may be a read error, as it is one base from a much larger clone. The V call is TRBV30, the J call TRBJ1-1; no firm D call. CDR1 is GTSNPN, CDR2 SVGIG, per germline (reference sequence). Trimming cost V 2 bases and J 3 bases, with 10 bases left between them. The CDR3 spans 13 residues. The CDR3 loop reads CAWSTETYTEAFF. DNA for the CDR3: TGTGCCTGGAGTACAGAAACGTACACTGAAGCTTTCTTT.

The table lists this clonotype with many counts. V gene TRBV29-1 combines with J gene TRBJ1-3, with D possibly matching TRBD1 (5 bases). From germline, CDR1 is SQVTM and CDR2 ANQGSEA. The CDR3 totals 12 residues. V gave up 7 bases and J gave up 0 bases, with 7 bases separating them. The CDR3 nucleotides read TGCAGCGGACAGAGCTCTGGAAACACCATATATTTT. It codes for CSGQSSGNTIYF.

This clonotype has at least ten counts. This rearrangement joins TRBV4-3 to TRBJ1-1; D uncertain. V lost 4 bases, J lost 8 bases, and 14 bases lay in between. This CDR3 is built from 13 residues. Per germline, CDR1 LGHNA and CDR2 YSLEER. CDR3 DNA sequence: TGCGCCAGCAGCCCCGGCCAGCGTAGAGAAGCTTTCTTT. This gives the protein CASSPGQRREAFF.

This clonotype was picked up many times. This chain connects TRBV5-1 to TRBJ2-7, with a possible D match to TRBD1 (6 bases). The V gene lost 4 bases and the J gene lost 7 bases, with 21 bases spanning the gap. This CDR3 is 15 amino acids long. Germline CDR1 is SGHRS and CDR2 is YFSETQ. CDR3 sequence (DNA): TGCGCCAGCAGCGCCCTCCCAGGGGAAATGGAGGAGCAGTACTTC. It encodes CASSALPGEMEEQYF. Looking up the rest from reference TRBV5-1 and TRBJ2-7 gives the full variable domain: KAGVTQTPRYLIKTRGQQVTLSCSPISGHRSVSWYQQTPGQGLQFLFEYFSETQRNKGNFPGRFSGRQFSNSRSEMNVSTLELGDSALYLCASSALPGEMEEQYFGPGTRLTVT.

This clonotype was detected ten times or more. The V gene is TRBV6-2 or TRBV6-3, the J gene TRBJ2-1; unclear D gene. Per germline, CDR1 MNHEY and CDR2 SVGEGT. The V end lost 5 bases, the J end lost 4 bases, and 3 bases lay between the germline ends. CDR3 size: 11 residues. The CDR3 loop is CASSRYNEQFF. The CDR3 nucleotides read TGTGCCAGCAGTAGGTACAATGAGCAGTTCTTC.

This clonotype has ten or more counts. DNA for the CDR3: TGCAGTGCTAGAGTAGCGGGAGGGGGTGTCACAGATACGCAGTATTTT. It yields the protein CSARVAGGGVTDTQYF. The V and J genes are TRBV20-1 and TRBJ2-3, with 11 bases fitting TRBD2. This CDR3 region has 16 residues. The ends lost 1 base at V and 2 bases at J; junction bases unmatched: 5. The germline CDR1 and CDR2 sequences are DFQATT and SNEGSKA (reference sequence).

The sample holds one count of this clonotype. This clone may be a read error of a much larger clone one base away. The CDR3 DNA sequence: TGTACCAGCAGCTTGGAGACAACGGACGAGCAGTACTTC. Its translation is CTSSLETTDEQYF. The chain combines TRBV7-2 with TRBJ2-7; unclear D gene. This CDR3 is built from 13 residues. Germline V CDR1 and CDR2: SGHTA, FQGNSA. V was cut by 3 bases and J by 5 bases, with 11 bases left in between.

This clonotype has ten or more counts. The chain uses TRBV19 and TRBJ2-1; 9 bases match TRBD2. Germline CDR1 and CDR2: LNHDA and SQIVND (reference sequence). The CDR3 totals 15 residues. With 6 bases clipped from V and 8 bases from J, the junction kept 11 bases outside the gene matches. CDR3 protein: CASRASGMIRDEQFF. The CDR3 DNA reads TGTGCCAGTAGAGCTAGCGGGATGATTCGGGATGAGCAGTTCTTC.